These T cell receptor beta chains were read from a single sample in a study of blood T cell repertoires in COVID-19. The table came from immunoSEQ multiplex PCR; TCRdb's copy has only in-frame clones and leaves some out. In the table there are some 150,000 clones, 75% to 85% of which are singletons. Input material: peripheral blood. The receptors stem from a man in his fifties or sixties with acute or convalescent COVID-19. Both conserved end residues are part of each CDR3. A D gene is named only where the DNA matches it firmly. Clone size, where shown, is once, few, many, or a class for clones that have expanded.

size	V	D	J	CDR3	DNA
once	TRBV7-2	TRBD2	TRBJ2-1	CASSLNPTGWEGDNEQFF	TGTGCCAGCAGCTTAAACCCCACGGGGTGGGAGGGAGACAATGAGCAGTTCTTC
once	TRBV4-1	TRBD2	TRBJ2-5	CASSHPAGTSGEETQYF	TGCGCCAGCAGCCACCCCGCCGGGACTAGCGGTGAAGAGACCCAGTACTTC
.	TRBV7-9	.	TRBJ1-4	CASSLRESENEKLFF	TGTGCCAGCAGCTTAAGAGAGTCGGAGAATGAAAAACTGTTTTTT
.	TRBV9	TRBD2	TRBJ2-3	CASSREGLAGGDTQYF	TGTGCCAGCAGCAGGGAGGGACTAGCGGGAGGGGATACGCAGTATTTT
.	TRBV27	TRBD2	TRBJ2-7	CASSPRQGGTSWSSYEQYF	TGTGCCAGCAGTCCGCGGCAGGGGGGGACTAGCTGGAGCTCCTACGAGCAGTACTTC
few	TRBV13	TRBD2	TRBJ2-1	CASSLGLAGTYNEQFF	TGTGCCAGCAGCCTGGGACTAGCGGGAACCTACAATGAGCAGTTCTTC
.	TRBV19	TRBD1	TRBJ2-7	CASSMAAGQGYEQYF	TGTGCCAGTAGTATGGCGGCCGGACAGGGATACGAGCAGTACTTC
.	TRBV5-4	TRBD2	TRBJ2-3	CASSLYGTSGTDTQYF	TGTGCCAGCAGCTTGTATGGGACTAGCGGGACAGATACGCAGTATTTT
.	TRBV28	.	TRBJ2-6	CASSLNSGANVLTF	TGTGCCAGCAGTCTAAACTCTGGGGCCAACGTCCTGACTTTC
.	TRBV6-4	.	TRBJ2-1	CASRGGRGTRSYNEQFF	TGTGCCAGCAGAGGCGGGCGCGGCACCCGCTCCTACAATGAGCAGTTCTTC
.	TRBV28	.	TRBJ1-4	CASKEGVNEKLFF	TGTGCCAGCAAAGAGGGGGTTAATGAAAAACTGTTTTTT
.	TRBV6-5	.	TRBJ2-7	CASSYSPGAYEQYF	TGTGCCAGCAGTTACTCGCCGGGAGCCTACGAGCAGTACTTC
.	TRBV21-1	.	TRBJ2-5	CASSSRRLQGMFPETQYF	TGTGCCAGCAGCTCACGGCGCCTACAGGGAATGTTTCCGGAGACCCAGTACTTC
.	TRBV6-6	TRBD2	TRBJ2-7	CASSYGRGGEQYF	TGTGCCAGCAGTTACGGGAGGGGAGGGGAGCAGTACTTC
.	TRBV7-9	TRBD1	TRBJ2-1	CASSQTSGTGLYNEQFF	TGTGCCAGCAGCCAAACCTCCGGGACAGGCCTCTACAATGAGCAGTTCTTC
.	TRBV12-5	.	TRBJ2-1	CASGPLGGGEQFF	TGTGCTAGTGGCCCCCTGGGGGGAGGAGAGCAGTTCTTC
.	TRBV10-3	.	TRBJ1-5	CAISSGDGQPQHF	TGTGCCATCAGTTCGGGGGACGGTCAGCCCCAGCATTTT
.	TRBV27	.	TRBJ2-2	CASRTQGSTGELFF	TGTGCCAGCAGGACACAGGGTTCCACCGGGGAGCTGTTTTTT
.	TRBV9	TRBD2	TRBJ2-7	CASSVSSGRASHEQYF	TGTGCCAGCAGCGTAAGTAGCGGGAGGGCCTCCCACGAGCAGTACTTC
many	TRBV10-2	.	TRBJ2-7	CASRGAGRRAYEQYF	TGCGCCAGCAGGGGTGCGGGACGTAGGGCCTACGAGCAGTACTTC
.	TRBV5-6	.	TRBJ2-1	CASSLRELEGKFF	TGTGCCAGCAGCTTACGGGAACTAGAAGGGAAGTTCTTC
once	TRBV3-1/TRBV3-2	TRBD2	TRBJ2-5	CASSQDLLAVQETQYF	TGTGCCAGCAGCCAAGATCTACTAGCGGTCCAAGAGACCCAGTACTTC
few	TRBV9	TRBD2	TRBJ2-5	CASSSPRAGEETQYF	TGTGCCAGCAGCTCCCCGCGGGCGGGAGAAGAGACCCAGTACTTC
.	TRBV28	TRBD1	TRBJ2-2	CASSLDRGANTGELFF	TGTGCCAGCAGTCTCGACAGGGGTGCGAACACCGGGGAGCTGTTTTTT
.	TRBV6-4	.	TRBJ2-1	CASSDEGAGRDEQFF	TGTGCCAGCAGTGACGAGGGTGCGGGAAGGGATGAGCAGTTCTTC
once	TRBV18	TRBD1	TRBJ1-5	CASSPDRVRQPQHF	TGTGCCAGCTCACCAGACAGGGTACGCCAGCCCCAGCATTTT
.	TRBV27	.	TRBJ2-5	CASSLQTGIGKRETQYF	TGTGCCAGCAGTTTACAAACAGGGATTGGAAAGAGAGAGACCCAGTACTTC
.	TRBV7-9	.	TRBJ1-3	CASSSDFTNSGNTIYF	TGTGCCAGCAGCTCCGATTTTACAAACTCTGGAAACACCATATATTTT
.	TRBV25-1	.	TRBJ2-1	CASSYLNEQFF	TGTGCCAGCAGTTATTTGAATGAGCAGTTCTTC
.	TRBV29-1	.	TRBJ2-7	CSALTGYLEQYF	TGCAGCGCCCTAACGGGGTACCTCGAGCAGTACTTC
.	TRBV5-1	.	TRBJ2-5	CASSLMGRGQETQYF	TGCGCCAGCAGCTTGATGGGCAGGGGACAAGAGACCCAGTACTTC
few	TRBV12-3/TRBV12-4	.	TRBJ1-2	CASLREDLRGYTF	TGTGCCAGTTTGAGGGAAGATTTGAGGGGCTACACCTTC
.	TRBV2	.	TRBJ2-2	CASNPQGSGNTGELFF	TGTGCCAGCAATCCCCAGGGTAGCGGGAACACCGGGGAGCTGTTTTTT
.	TRBV20-1	TRBD2	TRBJ2-1	CSASRLAGYNEQFF	TGCAGTGCTAGTCGCTTAGCGGGGTACAATGAGCAGTTCTTC
.	TRBV14	TRBD2	TRBJ2-1	CACTSGPGYNEQFF	TGTGCCTGCACTAGCGGGCCGGGCTACAATGAGCAGTTCTTC
.	TRBV3-1/TRBV3-2	.	TRBJ2-7	CASSHSRGMSSYEQYF	TGTGCCAGCAGCCACTCGAGGGGGATGAGCTCCTACGAGCAGTACTTC